This TCR beta chain was retrieved from a study of blood T cell repertoires in COVID-19. Study summary: PBMCs, B-cell-depleted T cells, or T cells provided the cDNA or gDNA that made up the material.

V was pared by 3 bases and J by 8 bases, with 20 bases between. Germline-derived CDR1 and CDR2 are SGHTA and FQGTGA. This CDR3 region has 16 residues. Participants were aged 18 to 89 years from approximately 23 US areas. Categorization into cohorts depended on clinical history that participants reported. Methods used by the authors: Counts of nucleated cells, estimated from reference gene primer amplification, were obtained. Sequencing was performed with immunoSEQ multiplex PCR; in TCRdb, only in-frame clones are kept and a portion is missing. D and trimming were read from the DNA, whereas the V and J calls and clone size are those reported in that table. This table has over 150,000 clones, 80% to 90% appearing once.

This sequence was found in a man aged 40-55 years who had recovered from COVID-19. This sequence joins TRBV7-3 and TRBJ2-1; the D gene is possibly TRBD2 (6 bases). Sequencing input: PBMCs or T cells enriched from blood (not recorded which). For the CDR3, the DNA is TGTGCCAGCAGCTTGTACGTCGCGGGAAGTCAGGATGAGCAGTTCTTC. As protein: CASSLYVAGSQDEQFF.